This TCR beta chain was found in a study of response to subunit inactivated influenza vaccine. Study-wide results and limits: Authors suggested few new T cells are recruited by each seasonal influenza vaccination.

TCRdb re-analysed the RT-PCR reads in MiXCR, keeping a single row per CDR3 protein. This table holds almost 600,000 distinct CDR3 sequences, 12% to 15% found once. This CDR3 spans 17 amino acids. As concerns this clonotype: Antigen specificity is unknown.

This sample comprised PBMCs from blood, obtained less than 13 days after vaccination. This TCR came from a middle-aged man who received an inactivated influenza vaccine. The chain employs TRBV21-1 and TRBJ2-1; the listed D gene, TRBD2, was not tested against the DNA. TRBV21-1 is labeled a pseudogene. The CDR3: CASSKKASGGSYNEQFF. CDR3 nucleotides: TGTGCCAGCAGCAAAAAAGCTAGCGGAGGCTCCTACAATGAGCAGTTCTTC.